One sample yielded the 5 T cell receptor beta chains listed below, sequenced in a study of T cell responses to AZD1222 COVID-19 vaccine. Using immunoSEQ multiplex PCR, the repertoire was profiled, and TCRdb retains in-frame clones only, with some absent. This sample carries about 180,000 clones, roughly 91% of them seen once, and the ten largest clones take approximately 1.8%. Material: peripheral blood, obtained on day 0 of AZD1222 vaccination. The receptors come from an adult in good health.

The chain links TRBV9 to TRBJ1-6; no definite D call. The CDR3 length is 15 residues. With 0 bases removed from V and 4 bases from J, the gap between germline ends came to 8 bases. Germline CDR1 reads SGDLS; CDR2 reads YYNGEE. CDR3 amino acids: CASSVVGEYNSPLHF. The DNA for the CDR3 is TGTGCCAGCAGCGTAGTGGGAGAGTATAATTCACCCCTCCACTTT.

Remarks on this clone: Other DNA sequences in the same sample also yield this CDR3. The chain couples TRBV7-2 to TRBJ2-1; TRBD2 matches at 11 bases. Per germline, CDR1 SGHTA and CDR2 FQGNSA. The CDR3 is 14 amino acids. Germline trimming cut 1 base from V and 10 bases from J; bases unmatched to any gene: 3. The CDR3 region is CASSLGLAGGEQFF. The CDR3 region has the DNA TGTGCCAGCAGCTTAGGCCTAGCGGGAGGAGAGCAGTTCTTC. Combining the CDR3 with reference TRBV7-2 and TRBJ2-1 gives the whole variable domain GAGVSQSPSNKVTEKGKDVELRCDPISGHTALYWYRQSLGQGLEFLIYFQGNSAPDKSGLPSDRFSAERTGGSVSTLTIQRTQQEDSAVYLCASSLGLAGGEQFFGPGTRLTVL.

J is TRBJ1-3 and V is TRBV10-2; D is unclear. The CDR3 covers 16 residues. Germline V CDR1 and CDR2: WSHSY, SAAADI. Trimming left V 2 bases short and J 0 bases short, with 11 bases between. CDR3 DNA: TGCGCCAGCAGTGAGGGACCAGAGGGCTCTGGAAACACCATATATTTT. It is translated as CASSEGPEGSGNTIYF.

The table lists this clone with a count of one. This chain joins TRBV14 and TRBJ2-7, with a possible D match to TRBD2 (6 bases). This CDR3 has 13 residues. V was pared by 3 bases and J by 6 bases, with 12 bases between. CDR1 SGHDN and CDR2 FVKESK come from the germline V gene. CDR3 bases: TGTGCCAGCAGCCAGGGGAGGTCGACCGAGCAGTACTTC. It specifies CASSQGRSTEQYF.

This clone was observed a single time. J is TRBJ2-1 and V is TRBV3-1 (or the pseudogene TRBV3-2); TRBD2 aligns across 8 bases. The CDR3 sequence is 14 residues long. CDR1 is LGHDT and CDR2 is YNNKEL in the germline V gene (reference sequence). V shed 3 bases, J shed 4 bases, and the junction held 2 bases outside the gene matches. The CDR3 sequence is CASSHGTSYNEQFF. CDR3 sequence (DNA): TGTGCCAGCAGCCACGGGACTAGTTACAATGAGCAGTTCTTC.